The entry below gives a single T cell receptor (beta chain) sequence along with its context. What it recognizes is unknown. This CDR3 is also generated by other DNA sequences in the sample. CDR1 SGHRS and CDR2 YFSETQ come from the germline V gene. CDR3 length equals 14 residues. With V trimmed by 3 bases and J by 1 base, 3 bases remained unmatched. This sample stems from a study of CD8+ T cells in alopecia areata. TCR sequencing used cDNA made by reverse transcription of extracted RNA. The method was immunoSEQ multiplex PCR; TCRdb's version includes in-frame clones alone and lacks a portion of them. The top ten hold about 1.4% of the sample, which has about 210,000 clones, about three fifths seen once. Sample treatment: oral pan-JAK inhibitor, 5-10 mg twice daily. Obtained from alopecia areata patients were lesional scalp punch biopsies along with peripheral blood. Sorted populations comprised CD4+ and CD8+ T cells obtained from PBMCs.

Findings of the study overall: Patients shared TCRs less clearly than mice did, possibly owing to HLA. In blood and scalp, many expanded lesional clones persisted during tofacitinib.

The sequenced sample was CD4+ T cells sorted from blood, obtained at week 4, from a patient treated with tofacitinib. This receptor was identified in a human donor with alopecia areata. This chain links TRBV5-1 with TRBJ1-1; 7 nucleotides agree with TRBD1. The CDR3 nucleotides read TGCGCCAGCAGCTCCGGGACAGCGAACACTGAAGCTTTCTTT. Its translation is CASSSGTANTEAFF.